These 28 T cell receptor beta chains were sequenced from one sample in a study of CXCR3-negative and CXCR3-positive naive CD8 T cells. The libraries of TRB cDNA were constructed through 5' RACE using UMI labels. One entry per CDR3 protein, without DNA, is what TCRdb gives after re-calling the 5' RACE reads. This table lists 100,000 to 150,000 distinct CDR3 sequences. The sample consisted of naive CXCR3- CD8+ T cells from blood. Subset defined: CD45RO-CCR7+CD27+CD95- naive CD8+ T cells lacking CXCR3 (TNR3-). Source of these receptors: a human donor in good health. Some clones in this sample may be carry-over from other donors' samples.

V and J are TRBV12-3 or TRBV12-4 and TRBJ2-1; TCRdb's assignment of TRBD2 cannot be checked, as there is no DNA. The length of the CDR3 is 13 residues. The CDR3 spells CATGGLAIDEQFF.

This rearrangement joins TRBV27 to TRBJ2-3; the TCRdb D gene call, TRBD1, has no DNA to confirm it. The V gene's germline CDR1 is MNHEY and CDR2 SMNVEV (reference sequence). This CDR3 is 14 amino acids long. The CDR3 sequence is CASSWAGDTDTQYF.

The gene calls are TRBV10-2 and TRBJ2-5. There are 12 residues in the CDR3. Looked up from germline, CDR1 is WSHSY and CDR2 is SAAADI. The CDR3 is CASMISQETQYF.

This chain connects TRBV29-1 to TRBJ2-3; TCRdb's D call, TRBD2, is unchecked because there is no DNA. Germline CDR1 SQVTM, CDR2 ANQGSEA. The CDR3 runs to 16 residues. This CDR3 reads CSVVLAGGLRVDTQYF.

The genes are TRBV19 and TRBJ2-7; TCRdb gives TRBD2 as the D gene, but with no DNA this cannot be confirmed. Germline V gene lookup returns CDR1 LNHDA and CDR2 SQIVND (reference sequence). The CDR3 is 14 amino acids. The CDR3 sequence is CASSPGTTSYEQYF.

The genes are TRBV29-1 and TRBJ2-1; the TCRdb D gene call, TRBD2, has no DNA to confirm it. The CDR3 runs 14 residues. The V gene's germline CDR1 is SQVTM and CDR2 ANQGSEA. CDR3 protein: CSVVPGGSYNEQFF.

V gene TRBV7-2 combines with J gene TRBJ1-1. The V gene's germline CDR1 is SGHTA and CDR2 FQGNSA. The CDR3 has 11 residues. This CDR3 is CASSLGTEAFF.

The J gene is TRBJ2-5, the V gene TRBV7-9. In germline, CDR1 is SEHNR, CDR2 FQNEAQ (reference sequence). The CDR3 runs to 14 residues. The CDR3 loop is CASSPPGDQETQYF.

The V and J genes are TRBV7-2 and TRBJ2-1. The CDR3 length is 13 residues. Germline loops: CDR1 SGHTA, CDR2 FQGNSA. CDR3 protein: CASSLAANNEQFF.

This chain links TRBV5-1 with TRBJ1-2; TCRdb outputs TRBD1, but without DNA this stays unchecked. The CDR3 has 14 residues. Germline CDR1 is SGHRS and CDR2 is YFSETQ. The CDR3 loop is CASSRDRAFNGYTF.

The chain has TRBV29-1 and TRBJ2-2; TCRdb names TRBD1, which stays unverified in the absence of DNA. The CDR3 totals 14 residues. The germline V gene has CDR1 SQVTM and CDR2 ANQGSEA. CDR3 protein: CSVEPSPLTGELFF.

The genes are TRBV28 and TRBJ2-1. The length of the CDR3 is 15 residues. The germline CDR1 and CDR2 sequences are MDHEN and SYDVKM. This CDR3 reads CASIQSGSSYNEQFF.

The CDR3 loop is CASSLVTRDPFYEQYF. The genes are TRBV7-9 and TRBJ2-7; TCRdb's assignment of TRBD1 cannot be checked, as there is no DNA. The CDR3 totals 16 residues. Germline V gives CDR1 SEHNR, CDR2 FQNEAQ (reference sequence). Variable domain in full (rest from reference TRBV7-9 and TRBJ2-7): DTGVSQNPRHKITKRGQNVTFRCDPISEHNRLYWYRQTLGQGPEFLTYFQNEAQLEKSRLLSDRFSAERPKGSFSTLEIQRTEQGDSAMYLCASSLVTRDPFYEQYFGPGTRLTVT.

V usage is TRBV9 and J usage is TRBJ2-5; the TCRdb D gene call, TRBD1, has no DNA to confirm it. CDR1 and CDR2 from the germline V gene are SGDLS and YYNGEE. The length of the CDR3 is 15 residues. CDR3 in amino acids: CASSVGGAYQETQYF.

The gene calls are TRBV12-3 or TRBV12-4 and TRBJ2-2. The CDR3 length is 13 residues. The CDR3 loop is CASSQSDTGELFF.

The rearrangement joins TRBV29-1 to TRBJ2-7. The CDR3 has 13 amino acids. Germline CDR1 reads SQVTM; CDR2 reads ANQGSEA. CDR3 region: CSVEAGGSNEQYF.

The chain uses TRBV7-9 and TRBJ2-5; TCRdb calls TRBD1, which cannot be checked without DNA. The CDR3 contains 15 residues. In germline, CDR1 is SEHNR, CDR2 FQNEAQ (reference sequence). CDR3 in amino acids: CASSLVVRQGETQYF. Full variable domain (remainder filled in from reference TRBV7-9 and TRBJ2-5): DTGVSQNPRHKITKRGQNVTFRCDPISEHNRLYWYRQTLGQGPEFLTYFQNEAQLEKSRLLSDRFSAERPKGSFSTLEIQRTEQGDSAMYLCASSLVVRQGETQYFGPGTRLLVL.

The chain's CDR3 is CSVGSGEYYEQYF. V is TRBV29-1 and J is TRBJ2-7; TCRdb's D gene call, TRBD1, goes unchecked for lack of DNA. This CDR3 has 13 residues. Germline V gene sequence: CDR1 SQVTM, CDR2 ANQGSEA.

This chain connects TRBV7-6 to TRBJ1-1; TCRdb returns TRBD1, unconfirmable since there is no DNA. Per the germline V gene, CDR1 is SGHVS and CDR2 is FNYEAQ. The CDR3 consists of 17 residues. This CDR3 is CASSSDRDIVQNTEAFF. Complete variable domain (other parts from reference TRBV7-6 and TRBJ1-1): GAGVSQSPRYKVTKRGQDVALRCDPISGHVSLYWYRQALGQGPEFLTYFNYEAQQDKSGLPNDRFSAERPEGSISTLTIQRTEQRDSAMYRCASSSDRDIVQNTEAFFGQGTRLTVV.

The gene calls are TRBV29-1 and TRBJ2-5; there is no DNA to check the TCRdb D call of TRBD2. The CDR3 contains 17 residues. Germline lookup yields CDR1 SQVTM and CDR2 ANQGSEA. CDR3 sequence reads: CSVSGYPGVATQETQYF. Supplemented by reference TRBV29-1 and TRBJ2-5, the full variable domain reads SAVISQKPSRDICQRGTSLTIQCQVDSQVTMMFWYRQQPGQSLTLIATANQGSEATYESGFVIDKFPISRPNLTFSTLTVSNMSPEDSSIYLCSVSGYPGVATQETQYFGPGTRLLVL.

V is TRBV7-2 and J is TRBJ2-1; TCRdb's D call of TRBD2 is untestable without DNA. The germline CDR1 and CDR2 sequences are SGHTA and FQGNSA. CDR3 length: 17 amino acids. The CDR3 loop reads CASSLILAGGRYNEQFF.

V usage is TRBV7-6 and J usage is TRBJ2-7; the D gene TCRdb calls, TRBD2, cannot be checked with no DNA. Germline CDR1 is SGHVS and CDR2 is FNYEAQ. This CDR3 region has 16 residues. CDR3: CASSPLPGRGTYEQYF.

In terms of frequency, this clonotype is medium-sized. The chain uses TRBV15 and TRBJ1-2; TCRdb indicates TRBD1, and absent DNA this call remains unverified. Germline V CDR1 and CDR2: LNHNV, YYDKDF (reference sequence). CDR3 length equals 14 residues. The CDR3 sequence: CATSIGQGNYGYTF.

The chain has TRBV13 and TRBJ2-1; TCRdb's assignment of TRBD2 cannot be checked, as there is no DNA. From germline, CDR1 is PRHDT and CDR2 FYEKMQ (reference sequence). The CDR3 has 15 residues. This CDR3 is CASSSSHGTLGEQFF.

The chain carries TRBV12-3 or TRBV12-4 and TRBJ2-3; the D call from TCRdb, TRBD1, cannot be confirmed without DNA. CDR3 length: 15 amino acids. The chain's CDR3 is CASSFGRGHTDTQYF.

This rearrangement joins TRBV27 to TRBJ2-1; the D gene TCRdb calls, TRBD1, cannot be checked with no DNA. The CDR3 is 14 amino acids. From germline, CDR1 is MNHEY and CDR2 SMNVEV (reference sequence). CDR3 in amino acids: CASSLNRGYNEQFF.

The CDR3 reads CASSLEPGQLQPQHF. The rearrangement links TRBV5-1 to TRBJ1-5; the D call of TRBD1 rests on TCRdb alone, since no DNA is present to check it. The CDR3 length is 15 residues. Germline V gene lookup returns CDR1 SGHRS and CDR2 YFSETQ.

This rearrangement joins TRBV4-1 to TRBJ1-2. The CDR3 covers 14 residues. CDR1 and CDR2 from the germline V gene are MGHRA and YSYEKL. The CDR3 here is CASSQGGVGYGYTF.